The T cell receptor (beta chain) described here comes from a study of shared clonotypes between healthy human individuals. Study information: Ranging from 18 to 49 in age, donors were two women and a few men.

Only in-frame clones appear in the TCRdb table, and some are missing; sequencing was by immunoSEQ multiplex PCR. The profile shows around 2,000,000 clones, 90% to 95% of them singletons. The CDR3 covers 15 residues. V was clipped by 5 bases and J by 5 bases; unmatched bases: 8. CDR1 is SGDLS, CDR2 YYNGEE, per germline. On this clone itself: Its antigen is currently unknown.

Study-level findings and limits: Clonotype sharing among donors was expected to depend on sequencing depth.

Cells designated naive CD8 were CD45RO-negative and were positively selected for CCR7, with terminally differentiated effector memory CD45RA+ cells excluded. The receptor was derived from a man aged 18-30 years in good health. Some clones in this sample may be carry-over from other donors' samples. The sample was naive CD8+ T cells from PBMCs. The rearrangement uses TRBV9 and TRBJ2-2, with 8 bases matching TRBD2. The CDR3 loop reads CASSHATSGTGELFF. In nucleotides, the CDR3 is TGTGCCAGCAGTCATGCCACTAGCGGAACCGGGGAGCTGTTTTTT.